The clone carrying this T cell receptor beta chain was seen more than once but under ten times. At one end the junction does not follow the germline gene, possibly because of a read error. The sample originates from a study of cytomegalovirus exposure and HLA in healthy donors. Both 60 Vbeta primers and 13 Jbeta primers went into the PCR. Repertoires were generated with immunoSEQ multiplex PCR, while TCRdb's copy carries only in-frame clones and drops some. The table records around 200,000 clones, approximately 67% of them present only once. CDR3 length: 15 residues. Germline loops: CDR1 SEHNR, CDR2 FQNEAQ (reference sequence).

This chain links TRBV7-9 with TRBJ1-1, with a possible D match to TRBD1 (5 bases). The TCR comes from a man aged 40-49 years in good health and CMV-seronegative. Sequenced material: PBMCs. The CDR3 DNA sequence: TGTTCCAGCAGCTTAGCGGCAGGGAAGAACACTGAAGCTTTCTTT. As protein: CSSSLAAGKNTEAFF.